This T cell receptor beta chain was identified during a study of CD8+CD57+ T cells in acquired aplastic anemia. This clonotype was counted at least ten times. Its antigen is not identified. Only patients with CD8+CD57+ cell expansion on flow cytometry were chosen for sequencing. Among the patients, none had received any therapy at the time of blood sampling. Researchers used genomic DNA as the template to profile TCR beta VDJ and CDR3. MiXCR was run by TCRdb on the reads, yielding one entry per CDR3 protein. The data hold approximately 300,000 distinct CDR3 sequences, with 56% observed a single time. Germline V gene lookup returns CDR1 LNHDA and CDR2 SQIVND (reference sequence). V lost 4 bases and J lost 1, with 12 bases in between. This CDR3 has 15 amino acids. The study's findings and limits: For CD8+ Simpson's diversity, patients and controls showed no significant difference. Overlapping CD8+ CDR3 repertoires of patients and controls contained nearly 30 shared sequences.

The chain carries TRBV19 and TRBJ2-3; D is possibly TRBD2 (5 bases). This clonotype originated in a human donor with aplastic anemia. Sequenced sample: sorted CD4+, CD8+, or CD8+CD57+ T cells (not recorded which) from PBMCs. CDR3 coding DNA: TGTGCCAGTAGTAAAATTGAGGGTGGCACAGATACGCAGTATTTT. Encoded protein: CASSKIEGGTDTQYF.